One and the same sample provided the 30 T cell receptor beta chains below, sequenced in a study of T-cell reconstitution after alpha-beta-depleted transplantation in children. Unique molecular identifiers were incorporated during preparation of the TCRbeta library. TCRdb re-called the PCR reads with MiXCR, one entry per CDR3 protein. The sample records a few hundred thousand distinct CDR3 sequences, roughly 6.6% being singletons. The source was PBMCs, collected before TCRalphabeta/CD19-depleted stem cell transplant. The origin of the receptors is a boy younger than 10 with acute lymphoblastic leukemia, due to receive a stem cell transplant.

This clonotype has ten or more counts. The CDR3 nucleotides read TGTGCCAGCAGTACCTGGGACAGGGGGCCCGAGCAAGAGACCCAGTACTTC. Its protein product is CASSTWDRGPEQETQYF. The V gene is TRBV28, the J gene TRBJ2-5; 12 nucleotides align to TRBD1. This CDR3 has 17 residues. Germline assignment: CDR1 MDHEN and CDR2 SYDVKM. The V and J ends lost 5 bases and 2 bases, in that order; junction bases with no gene match: 9.

The sample holds many counts of this clonotype. The rearrangement joins TRBV21-1 to TRBJ1-2. TRBV21-1 is tagged as a pseudogene. This CDR3 has 11 residues. The CDR3 sequence: CASRNPDGYTF. CDR3 sequence (DNA): TGTGCCAGCAGAAATCCGGATGGCTACACCTTC.

This chain connects TRBV28 to TRBJ2-3; the match to TRBD2 covers 8 bases. J lost 10 bases, V lost 2 bases, and 11 bases had no gene match. CDR3 length: 15 residues. Germline V gene data show CDR1 as MDHEN and CDR2 as SYDVKM. The CDR3 reads CASSLMGLGVLAQYF. DNA of the CDR3: TGTGCCAGCAGTTTAATGGGACTAGGAGTATTGGCGCAGTATTTT. The variable domain in full, with the rest retrieved from reference TRBV28 and TRBJ2-3, is DVKVTQSSRYLVKRTGEKVFLECVQDMDHENMFWYRQDPGLGLRLIYFSYDVKMKEKGDIPEGYSVSREKKERFSLILESASTNQTSMYLCASSLMGLGVLAQYFGPGTRLTVL.

Many counts were recorded for this clonotype. The chain is built from TRBV24-1 and TRBJ2-2; 8 nucleotides line up with TRBD1. V lost 9 bases to trimming and J lost 0 bases; unmatched junction nucleotides: 2. CDR1 and CDR2 from the germline V gene are KGHDR and SFDVKD. The CDR3 loop spans 14 amino acids. The CDR3 DNA follows: TGTGCCACCCGACAGGGGACGAACACCGGGGAGCTGTTTTTT. Amino acid sequence: CATRQGTNTGELFF.

The gene calls are TRBV20-1 and TRBJ2-2; D is possibly TRBD1 or TRBD2 (5 bases each). The V end lost 5 bases, the J end lost 6 bases, and 16 bases lay between the germline ends. Germline V gene data show CDR1 as DFQATT and CDR2 as SNEGSKA (reference sequence). This CDR3 contains 14 residues. DNA for the CDR3: TGCAGTGCTCCCCCGGGACCCTCGTCCGGGGAGCTGTTTTTT. This sequence encodes CSAPPGPSSGELFF.

V gene TRBV20-1 combines with J gene TRBJ1-2; 7 bases are a match to TRBD1. Germline-derived CDR1 and CDR2 are DFQATT and SNEGSKA (reference sequence). The V segment lost 3 bases and the J segment 8 bases; nucleotides outside the gene matches: 15. The CDR3 loop spans 15 amino acids. CDR3: CSASVQGPNTRGYTF. The CDR3 DNA reads TGCAGTGCTAGTGTACAGGGGCCAAATACGCGGGGCTACACCTTC.

This clonotype was counted many times. The rearrangement links TRBV7-8 to TRBJ2-1; possibly TRBD2 for D (5 bases). The CDR3 sequence is 16 residues long. The germline V gene has CDR1 SGHVS and CDR2 FQNEAQ. V shed 5 bases and J shed 0 bases, with 14 bases lying between them. The CDR3 here is CASSQERRGSYNEQFF. The CDR3 DNA follows: TGTGCCAGCAGCCAAGAAAGACGGGGCTCCTACAATGAGCAGTTCTTC.

This clonotype was recorded many times. In nucleotides, the CDR3 is TGCAGTGCTAGAGTCGCGGAAGATACGCAGTATTTT. This encodes CSARVAEDTQYF. This chain joins TRBV20-1 and TRBJ2-3; D remains unclear. The germline V and J ends were trimmed by 1 base and 5 bases, with 7 bases remaining between them. This CDR3 is 12 amino acids long. Germline assignment: CDR1 DFQATT and CDR2 SNEGSKA (reference sequence).

This clonotype was found many times. The rearrangement joins TRBV7-2 to TRBJ1-2; 7 bases map to TRBD1. With V trimmed by 2 bases and J by 0 bases, 3 bases remained unmatched. From germline, CDR1 is SGHTA and CDR2 FQGNSA. The CDR3 consists of 15 residues. The CDR3 reads CASSLQGVTNYGYTF. The CDR3 bases are TGTGCCAGCAGCTTACAGGGGGTGACTAACTATGGCTACACCTTC.

This rearrangement joins TRBV7-2 to TRBJ1-2; no clear D. The germline CDR1 and CDR2 sequences are SGHTA and FQGNSA. CDR3 length: 13 amino acids. Trimming took off 5 bases at V and 5 bases at J, with 12 bases between the two ends. The CDR3 coding sequence is TGTGCCAGCAGCGACCCGGGGTTGTATGGCTACACCTTC. Its protein is CASSDPGLYGYTF.

This clonotype was recorded at least ten times. This chain connects TRBV5-1 to TRBJ2-5; 7 nucleotides match TRBD1. The junction had 3 bases not matched to a gene; V was cut back by 4 bases and J by 3 bases. The length of the CDR3 is 13 residues. CDR1 and CDR2 from the germline V gene are SGHRS and YFSETQ. The CDR3 reads CASSRGQEETQYF. The CDR3 region has the DNA TGCGCCAGCAGCAGAGGACAGGAAGAGACCCAGTACTTC.

This clonotype was detected many times. The J gene is TRBJ2-3, the V gene TRBV12-3 or TRBV12-4; D is unclear. V lost 8 bases and J 0 bases, leaving 6 bases between the germline ends. The CDR3 is 12 residues long. CDR3: CASGDSTDTQYF. CDR3 in DNA: TGTGCCAGCGGTGACAGCACAGATACGCAGTATTTT.

This clonotype occurred many times. The V gene is TRBV24-1, the J gene TRBJ2-3; D uncertain. In germline, CDR1 is KGHDR, CDR2 SFDVKD. The V gene lost 0 bases and the J gene lost 7 bases, with 4 bases spanning the gap. The CDR3 is made up of 12 amino acids. The CDR3 loop reads CATSDLTYTQYF. CDR3 bases: TGTGCCACCAGTGATTTGACCTATACGCAGTATTTT.

This clonotype was observed many times. The chain employs TRBV10-3 and TRBJ1-1, with a possible D match to TRBD1 (6 bases). Looked up from germline, CDR1 is ENHRY and CDR2 is SYGVKD. This CDR3 is built from 12 residues. Trimming cost V 5 bases and J 10 bases, with 14 bases left between them. The CDR3 reads CAISSLQGGAFF. The CDR3 nucleotides read TGTGCCATCAGTTCATTACAGGGAGGAGCTTTCTTT.

The table lists this clonotype with many counts. The chain recombines TRBV5-1 with TRBJ2-3, with D perhaps TRBD2 (6 bases). Per the germline V gene, CDR1 is SGHRS and CDR2 is YFSETQ. Trimming cost V 0 bases and J 2 bases, with 22 bases left between them. CDR3 length equals 19 residues. The CDR3 sequence is CASSLASSTSTALTDTQYF. For the CDR3, the DNA is TGCGCCAGCAGCTTGGCCTCGAGCACTAGCACAGCTCTCACAGATACGCAGTATTTT. The whole variable domain, filled in from reference TRBV5-1 and TRBJ2-3, reads KAGVTQTPRYLIKTRGQQVTLSCSPISGHRSVSWYQQTPGQGLQFLFEYFSETQRNKGNFPGRFSGRQFSNSRSEMNVSTLELGDSALYLCASSLASSTSTALTDTQYFGPGTRLTVL.

The sample holds many counts of this clonotype. The CDR3 nucleotides read TGTGCCAGCAGTGAACTCCCGATGGGGAAAAACATTCAGTACTTC. Its protein is CASSELPMGKNIQYF. The rearrangement links TRBV12-3 or TRBV12-4 to TRBJ2-4; D is unresolved. V gave up 5 bases and J gave up 4 bases, with 15 bases separating them. The CDR3 is 15 residues long.

The sample holds many counts of this clonotype. The chain is built from TRBV9 and TRBJ2-7, with D possibly called TRBD1 or TRBD2 (7 bases each). CDR3 size: 15 residues. Germline V CDR1 and CDR2: SGDLS, YYNGEE. Trimming took 0 bases from V and 2 from J, leaving 12 bases between them. CDR3 amino acids: CASSVGAGGAYEQYF. The CDR3 DNA follows: TGTGCCAGCAGCGTAGGGGCAGGGGGGGCCTACGAGCAGTACTTC.

Ten or more counts support this clonotype. The chain uses TRBV30 and TRBJ2-7; D is possibly TRBD2 (5 bases). This CDR3 spans 12 amino acids. The germline V and J ends were trimmed by 3 bases and 2 bases, with 8 bases remaining between them. Germline values: CDR1 GTSNPN, CDR2 SVGIG (reference sequence). This CDR3 is CAWSGVTYEQYF. In DNA, the CDR3 is TGTGCCTGGAGCGGGGTTACCTACGAGCAGTACTTC.

This clonotype was observed a few times. This rearrangement joins TRBV6-2 or TRBV6-3 to TRBJ2-7, with D maybe TRBD1 (5 bases). The V and J ends lost 4 bases and 8 bases respectively, with 12 bases between them. CDR3 size: 12 residues. Germline V gene sequence: CDR1 MNHEY, CDR2 SVGEGT. This CDR3 is CASSFPQVQQYF. In DNA form, the CDR3 reads TGTGCCAGCAGTTTCCCACAGGTCCAGCAGTACTTC.

This clonotype was seen ten or more times. V gene TRBV28 combines with J gene TRBJ1-2, with 7 bases matching TRBD1. CDR1 is MDHEN, CDR2 SYDVKM, per germline. The CDR3 runs to 15 residues. V shed 7 bases and J 6 bases; nucleotides not matched to a gene: 14. The CDR3 DNA reads TGTGCCAGCACCCCGACTCGGAGGGGACAGAATGGCTACACCTTC. Amino acid sequence: CASTPTRRGQNGYTF.

This clonotype was detected ten times or more. V and J are TRBV28 and TRBJ2-3; 8 bases match TRBD2. Germline V lookup: CDR1 MDHEN, CDR2 SYDVKM. V shed 6 bases, J shed 1 base, and the junction held 6 bases outside the gene matches. The CDR3 consists of 15 residues. CDR3 coding DNA: TGTGCCAGCAGCAGCATAGCGGGACGCACAGATACGCAGTATTTT. Its translation is CASSSIAGRTDTQYF.

The DNA for the CDR3 is TGCGCCAGCAGCGCCAGGGGGTCTGGAAACACCATATATTTT. Its protein is CASSARGSGNTIYF. The chain couples TRBV5-1 to TRBJ1-3; 7 bases fit TRBD1. CDR3 size: 14 residues. V shed 4 bases and J 1 base; nucleotides not matched to a gene: 2. Germline V gives CDR1 SGHRS, CDR2 YFSETQ.

The table lists this clonotype with many counts. The gene calls are TRBV12-3 or TRBV12-4 and TRBJ1-2, with 9 bases fitting TRBD1. The V segment lost 5 bases and the J segment 2 bases; nucleotides outside the gene matches: 6. This CDR3 has 15 residues. The CDR3 bases are TGTGCCAGCAGTCGTACACAGGGGGCGAACTATGGCTACACCTTC. Protein sequence: CASSRTQGANYGYTF.

This clonotype turned up a few times. V is TRBV20-1 and J is TRBJ1-3, with 8 positions matching TRBD1. CDR1 is DFQATT, CDR2 SNEGSKA, per germline (reference sequence). The CDR3 is made up of 16 amino acids. Losses at the gene ends were 2 bases for V and 6 bases for J; bases not matched to a gene: 12. The CDR3 DNA is TGCAGTGCTAGAAATAATGGACAGGGCGATTTAAACACCATATATTTT. Protein product: CSARNNGQGDLNTIYF.

In this sample, this clonotype turned up many times. This chain connects TRBV12-3 or TRBV12-4 to TRBJ1-1; D call uncertain. Trimming stripped 3 bases from V and 4 bases from J, with 12 bases between. The CDR3 runs to 14 residues. The CDR3 loop is CASSLYRGVTEAFF. Written as DNA, the CDR3 is TGTGCCAGCAGTTTGTATCGAGGTGTCACTGAAGCTTTCTTT.

This clonotype showed up just a few times. The rearrangement joins TRBV7-9 to TRBJ1-2; TRBD1 matches 7 bases. V lost 1 base to trimming and J lost 4 bases; unmatched junction nucleotides: 6. CDR1 and CDR2 (germline): SEHNR, FQNEAQ (reference sequence). CDR3 length: 15 residues. CDR3: CASSLGQGLSYGYTF. DNA of the CDR3: TGTGCCAGCAGCTTAGGACAGGGCCTCTCCTATGGCTACACCTTC.

The chain is built from TRBV10-2 and TRBJ1-5; 9 bases are a match to TRBD1. The germline CDR1 and CDR2 sequences are WSHSY and SAAADI. V was pared by 6 bases and J by 6 bases, with 15 bases of the junction left unmatched. The CDR3 has 17 amino acids. This CDR3 reads CASSQTGTGFLRQPQHF. CDR3 in DNA: TGCGCCAGCAGCCAAACCGGGACAGGGTTTCTTCGTCAGCCCCAGCATTTT.

The rearrangement joins TRBV3-1 to TRBJ2-1, with TRBD2 matching over 7 bases. CDR1 and CDR2 from the germline V gene are LGHDT and YNNKEL (reference sequence). The J segment lost 2 bases and the V segment lost 2 bases, leaving 3 bases of the junction unmatched. This CDR3 is 15 amino acids long. The CDR3 sequence is CASSQMGGTYNEQFF. The CDR3 region has the DNA TGTGCCAGCAGCCAAATGGGAGGGACCTACAATGAGCAGTTCTTC.

This clonotype was picked up many times. The V gene is TRBV6-2 or TRBV6-3, the J gene TRBJ2-1, with D hard to call. The CDR3 runs to 11 residues. The germline V gene has CDR1 MNHEY and CDR2 SVGEGT. Trimming pared 3 bases from V and 9 bases from J, leaving 6 bases between. This CDR3 reads CASSYYGEQFF. CDR3 bases: TGTGCCAGCAGTTATTACGGTGAGCAGTTCTTC.

V and J are TRBV24-1 and TRBJ2-1, with TRBD1 identical over 9 bases. After removal of 6 bases from V and 7 bases from J, the junction contained 15 bases not matched to a gene. The CDR3 is made up of 17 amino acids. The germline gives CDR1 KGHDR, CDR2 SFDVKD. CDR3 residues: CATSYPVGTGLRNEQFF. The CDR3, as DNA: TGTGCCACCAGTTATCCAGTCGGGACAGGGCTAAGGAATGAGCAGTTCTTC.